The next 22 T cell receptor beta chains were all read from a single sample in a study of cytomegalovirus exposure and HLA in healthy donors. Primers: 60 Vbeta forward and 13 Jbeta reverse. Libraries were prepared by immunoSEQ multiplex PCR; TCRdb keeps only in-frame clonotypes and omits some of them. The data contain fewer than 250,000 clones, 82% of them seen just once; the ten biggest clones take up approximately 5.7%. The sequenced sample was PBMCs. Receptors originate from a man aged 40-49 years in good health and CMV-seropositive.

The chain employs TRBV6-1 and TRBJ2-1, with TRBD1 matching 8 bases. Unmatched junction bases numbered 2, after V lost 6 bases and J lost 1 base. Germline CDR1 is MNHNS and CDR2 is SASEGT. The CDR3 contains 14 residues. CDR3 region: CASSRGLSYNEQFF. The CDR3, as DNA: TGTGCCAGCAGCAGGGGGCTATCCTACAATGAGCAGTTCTTC.

J is TRBJ2-1 and V is TRBV27; perhaps TRBD2 as D (5 bases). CDR3 length equals 16 residues. Per germline, CDR1 MNHEY and CDR2 SMNVEV (reference sequence). V lost 5 bases and J 1 base, leaving 15 bases between the germline ends. The CDR3 region has the DNA TGTGCCAGCAGTCGACTACCTGGGGTTTCCTACAATGAGCAGTTCTTC. Translating gives CASSRLPGVSYNEQFF.

The chain uses TRBV5-1 and TRBJ2-3; 7 bases align to TRBD2. Germline CDR1 SGHRS, CDR2 YFSETQ. This CDR3 comprises 18 residues. Unmatched junction bases numbered 16, after V lost 4 bases and J lost 2 bases. In DNA form, the CDR3 reads TGCGCCAGCAGCGTCGCCCCGACAGCTAGCGGAACCACAGATACGCAGTATTTT. Protein product: CASSVAPTASGTTDTQYF.

Only one count was recorded for this clone. The rearrangement uses TRBV5-1 and TRBJ2-7, with TRBD2 as a possible D gene (5 bases). The CDR3 totals 16 residues. Germline values: CDR1 SGHRS, CDR2 YFSETQ. V lost 4 bases and J 1 base, leaving 18 bases between the germline ends. CDR3 in DNA: TGCGCCAGCAGCGGGAGTGATTTGGGTATGTCCTACGAGCAGTACTTC. Translation: CASSGSDLGMSYEQYF. Full variable domain (rest looked up from reference TRBV5-1 and TRBJ2-7): KAGVTQTPRYLIKTRGQQVTLSCSPISGHRSVSWYQQTPGQGLQFLFEYFSETQRNKGNFPGRFSGRQFSNSRSEMNVSTLELGDSALYLCASSGSDLGMSYEQYFGPGTRLTVT.

The chain recombines TRBV7-3 with TRBJ2-1; TRBD2 might be the D (6 bases). The CDR3 is 14 amino acids. Per germline, CDR1 SGHTA and CDR2 FQGTGA. V was clipped by 5 bases and J by 4 bases, with 12 bases between them. The CDR3 reads CASSQGREYNEQFF. CDR3 nucleotide sequence: TGTGCCAGCAGCCAAGGACGGGAGTACAATGAGCAGTTCTTC.

The gene calls are TRBV6-6 and TRBJ2-3; weak D call: TRBD1 (6 bases). V dropped 5 bases and J dropped 5 bases, with 8 bases sitting between them. This CDR3 comprises 12 residues. Germline loops: CDR1 MNHNY, CDR2 SVGAGI (reference sequence). In nucleotides, the CDR3 is TGTGCCAGCAGTGGACAGAGAGATACGCAGTATTTT. Translated: CASSGQRDTQYF.

The chain is built from TRBV7-3 and TRBJ1-1; 8 nucleotides match TRBD1. The CDR3 totals 15 residues. Germline assignment: CDR1 SGHTA and CDR2 FQGTGA. After removal of 4 bases from V and 6 bases from J, the junction contained 10 bases not matched to a gene. The DNA for the CDR3 is TGTGCCAGCAGCTCGATCAGGGGGCGGGTTGCTGAAGCTTTCTTT. It specifies CASSSIRGRVAEAFF. Full variable domain (rest looked up from reference TRBV7-3 and TRBJ1-1): GAGVSQTPSNKVTEKGKYVELRCDPISGHTALYWYRQSLGQGPEFLIYFQGTGAADDSGLPNDRFFAVRPEGSVSTLKIQRTERGDSAVYLCASSSIRGRVAEAFFGQGTRLTVV.

V is TRBV29-1 and J is TRBJ1-1; TRBD1 matches at 9 bases. CDR3 length: 13 amino acids. Germline V lookup: CDR1 SQVTM, CDR2 ANQGSEA. V shed 5 bases and J 10 bases; nucleotides not matched to a gene: 11. The DNA of the CDR3 is TGCAGCGTTCGGGACAGGGAGCTGGAGGGAGCTTTCTTT. Its translation is CSVRDRELEGAFF.

The V gene is TRBV4-1, the J gene TRBJ1-1; tentative D call: TRBD1 (5 bases). The CDR3 loop spans 14 amino acids. The germline V gene has CDR1 MGHRA and CDR2 YSYEKL. Trimming stripped 5 bases from V and 4 bases from J, with 14 bases between. The CDR3 DNA sequence: TGCGCCAGCAGCATACAGGATATTGGCACTGAAGCTTTCTTT. This codes for CASSIQDIGTEAFF.

This clone showed up just once. The chain recombines TRBV27 with TRBJ2-1; 8 bases are shared with TRBD2. V was pared by 1 base and J by 1 base, with 12 bases of the junction left unmatched. Per germline, CDR1 MNHEY and CDR2 SMNVEV (reference sequence). The CDR3 is 19 amino acids. The CDR3 region has the DNA TGTGCCAGCAGTTTATTGTCCCCTCTAGCGGGCCCGTCCTACAATGAGCAGTTCTTC. Protein: CASSLLSPLAGPSYNEQFF.

V is TRBV5-1 and J is TRBJ1-4, with D perhaps matching TRBD1 (5 bases). The CDR3 is 15 amino acids. V lost 4 bases and J lost 3, with 13 bases in between. Germline values: CDR1 SGHRS, CDR2 YFSETQ. This CDR3 reads CASSDIQGSNEKLFF. Written as DNA, the CDR3 is TGCGCCAGCAGCGATATTCAGGGTTCTAATGAAAAACTGTTTTTT.

The chain carries TRBV5-6 and TRBJ1-6, with D possibly matching TRBD1 (5 bases). CDR1 and CDR2 (germline): SGHDT, YYEEEE. This CDR3 is 14 amino acids long. V was trimmed by 0 bases and J by 7 bases, leaving 8 bases between them. The CDR3 coding sequence is TGTGCCAGCAGCTTGGGACAGCAAAATTCACCCCTCCACTTT. Amino acid sequence: CASSLGQQNSPLHF.

The chain links TRBV11-2 to TRBJ1-1; D call uncertain. The length of the CDR3 is 13 residues. CDR1 is SGHAT, CDR2 FQNNGV, per germline. V shed 7 bases and J shed 1 base, with 10 bases lying between them. CDR3 nucleotides: TGTGCCAGCACCTTCGGGGAGAACACTGAAGCTTTCTTT. Its protein product is CASTFGENTEAFF.

J is TRBJ2-1 and V is TRBV4-2, with 7 bases lining up with TRBD2. The germline V gene encodes CDR1 LGHNA and CDR2 YNFKEQ. With V trimmed by 0 bases and J by 3 bases, 5 bases remained unmatched. The CDR3 runs to 16 residues. This chain's CDR3 is CASSQETGGLYNEQFF. CDR3 DNA sequence: TGTGCCAGCAGCCAAGAAACGGGAGGACTCTACAATGAGCAGTTCTTC.

The genes are TRBV29-1 and TRBJ1-1, with no clear D. In germline, CDR1 is SQVTM, CDR2 ANQGSEA. Trimming left V 5 bases short and J 0 bases short, with 13 bases between. The CDR3 contains 14 residues. The CDR3 coding sequence is TGCAGCGTTACGGTTGCCGGGTTGAACACTGAAGCTTTCTTT. This gives the protein CSVTVAGLNTEAFF.

V usage is TRBV5-6 and J usage is TRBJ1-3; TRBD1 aligns across 8 bases. The CDR3 extends over 14 amino acids. From germline, CDR1 is SGHDT and CDR2 YYEEEE. With V trimmed by 3 bases and J by 1 base, 0 bases remained unmatched. The CDR3 DNA reads as TGTGCCAGCAGCTGGACAGGGTCTGGAAACACCATATATTTT. This translates into CASSWTGSGNTIYF.

V and J are TRBV6-5 and TRBJ2-3, with D maybe TRBD1 (5 bases). Germline V CDR1 and CDR2: MNHEY, SVGAGI. CDR3 length equals 14 residues. Trimming shortened V by 2 bases and J by 5 bases, and 11 bases separated the two germline ends. The chain's CDR3 is CASSYASGIDTQYF. Here the CDR3 DNA reads TGTGCCAGCAGTTACGCTTCAGGGATAGATACGCAGTATTTT.

This chain's CDR3 is CASRQGTHEQYF. The CDR3, as DNA: TGTGCCAGCAGACAGGGGACGCACGAGCAGTACTTC. The chain is built from TRBV6-1 and TRBJ2-7; 7 bases are a match to TRBD1. The J segment lost 5 bases and the V segment lost 6 bases, leaving 4 bases of the junction unmatched. The CDR3 totals 12 residues. CDR1 and CDR2 (germline): MNHNS, SASEGT.

J is TRBJ1-2 and V is TRBV18; weak D call: TRBD1 (6 bases). CDR3 size: 14 residues. V lost 5 bases, J lost 4 bases, and 14 bases lay in between. Germline V CDR1 and CDR2: KGHSH, LQKENI. CDR3 bases: TGTGCCAGCTCAGCGACAGGAGGCGCCTATGGCTACACCTTC. It codes for CASSATGGAYGYTF.

The CDR3 DNA follows: TGTGCCAGCAGCTTTACTCCAGGGGAATATGGCTACACCTTC. It yields the protein CASSFTPGEYGYTF. This chain joins TRBV7-2 and TRBJ1-2; TRBD1 might be the D (6 bases). Germline V CDR1 and CDR2: SGHTA, FQGNSA. Trimming took 3 bases from V and 5 from J, leaving 13 bases between them. The CDR3 runs to 14 residues.

This sequence joins TRBV5-1 and TRBJ2-5; 11 bases are shared with TRBD2. The length of the CDR3 is 15 residues. Looked up from germline, CDR1 is SGHRS and CDR2 is YFSETQ. V lost 2 bases, J lost 1 base, and 1 base stayed unmatched. For the CDR3, the DNA is TGCGCCAGCAGCTTCCTAGCGGGAGGCCAAGAGACCCAGTACTTC. Residues: CASSFLAGGQETQYF.

This rearrangement joins TRBV5-4 to TRBJ2-6; the match to TRBD2 covers 7 bases. The V gene end was trimmed by 3 bases and the J gene end by 0 bases; junction bases not matched to a gene: 12. Germline values: CDR1 SGHNT, CDR2 YYREEE (reference sequence). The CDR3 sequence is 19 residues long. CDR3 sequence: CASSSGGRARSSGANVLTF. The CDR3 DNA reads as TGTGCCAGCAGCTCCGGGGGGAGGGCCCGAAGCTCTGGGGCCAACGTCCTGACTTTC.